These 2 T cell receptor beta chains share one sample of origin, sequenced in a study of T-cell memory formation after mild COVID-19. One entry per CDR3 protein results from TCRdb running MiXCR on the 5' RACE reads. The table records some 100,000 distinct CDR3 sequences, around 10% of them present only once. The source material was PBMCs or a T cell subset sorted from them (not recorded which). The receptors shown here come from a young man who had mild COVID-19 (a few samples of this study predate the infection). Cell type and time point are not known.

The chain has TRBV28 and TRBJ1-5; unclear D gene. There are 16 residues in the CDR3. V was trimmed by 1 base and J by 1 base, leaving 11 bases between them. From germline, CDR1 is MDHEN and CDR2 SYDVKM. The CDR3 loop reads CASSLSRALSNQPQHF. CDR3 DNA: TGTGCCAGCAGTTTATCTAGGGCACTCAGCAATCAGCCCCAGCATTTT.

This chain joins TRBV5-4 and TRBJ2-7; D is undetermined. Germline V gene lookup returns CDR1 SGHNT and CDR2 YYREEE (reference sequence). The CDR3 is 13 residues long. Trimming took off 3 bases at V and 1 base at J, with 8 bases between the two ends. This CDR3 reads CASSSTASYEQYF. The DNA for the CDR3 is TGTGCCAGCAGCTCGACGGCGTCCTACGAGCAGTACTTC.